This TCR beta chain was captured in a study of blood T cells in healthy people across ages. A second roughly 6 to 11 cycle PCR used barcoded and J-beta primers. One entry per CDR3 protein results from TCRdb running MiXCR on the 5' RACE reads. The sample has hundreds of thousands of distinct CDR3 sequences, more than 40% seen once. This CDR3 has 14 residues. V was pared by 8 bases and J by 2 bases, with 14 bases between. Germline-derived CDR1 and CDR2 are SEHNR and FQNEAQ (reference sequence). Sequenced input: blood. This chain connects TRBV7-9 to TRBJ2-3; D call uncertain. This sequence was found in an older woman in good health. Here the CDR3 DNA reads TGTGCCAGCGGCGGCGGTTTCGACACAGATACGCAGTATTTT. Protein product: CASGGGFDTDTQYF.